These 21 T cell receptor beta chains came from one sample sequenced in a study of human T cells and chemical hapten exposure. Each CDR3 protein is one row after TCRdb ran MiXCR on the RACE reads. The table shows about 51,000 distinct CDR3 sequences, with about 9.2% occurring only once. This sample's time point: pre-sensitization, week 0. The treatment denotes: therapeutic diphenylcyclopropenone sensitization with weekly scalp DPC. The source material was whole blood, sampled in connection with sensitization to the hapten diphenylcyclopropenone (DPC). The origin of the receptors is a middle-aged woman with alopecia areata. Some clones in this sample may be carry-over from other donors' samples.

This clonotype was seen repeatedly, ten times or more. The V and J genes are TRBV7-9 and TRBJ1-5; D not certain. The V end was cut by 2 bases, the J end by 0 bases, with 5 bases between. Germline lookup yields CDR1 SEHNR and CDR2 FQNEAQ (reference sequence). This CDR3 spans 14 amino acids. As DNA, the CDR3 is TGTGCCAGCAGCTTACTTAATAGCAATCAGCCCCAGCATTTT. It translates to CASSLLNSNQPQHF.

Many counts were recorded for this clonotype. The V and J genes are TRBV24-1 and TRBJ2-1, with TRBD2 as a possible D gene (7 bases). CDR3 length: 15 amino acids. Looked up from germline, CDR1 is KGHDR and CDR2 is SFDVKD. With 3 bases removed from V and 6 bases from J, the gap between germline ends came to 14 bases. CDR3: CATSDGGAGFNEQFF. The DNA of the CDR3 is TGTGCCACCAGTGATGGGGGGGCCGGATTCAATGAGCAGTTCTTC.

This clonotype was recorded at least ten times. J is TRBJ2-1 and V is TRBV11-2, with 7 bases that match TRBD1. The junction had 7 bases not matched to a gene; V was cut back by 3 bases and J by 5 bases. The CDR3 loop spans 15 amino acids. CDR1 is SGHAT, CDR2 FQNNGV, per germline. In DNA form, the CDR3 reads TGTGCCAGCAGCTTTGGGGCAGGGGGTAACAATGAGCAGTTCTTC. Translation gives CASSFGAGGNNEQFF.

This clonotype was counted ten times or more. The V and J genes are TRBV7-9 and TRBJ1-5, with D possibly matching TRBD1 (5 bases). Trimming took 3 bases from V and 2 from J, leaving 14 bases between them. The CDR3 runs 16 residues. In germline, CDR1 is SEHNR, CDR2 FQNEAQ (reference sequence). The chain's CDR3 is CASSFGPGLGNQPQHF. CDR3 DNA sequence: TGTGCCAGCAGCTTCGGACCGGGGCTAGGCAATCAGCCCCAGCATTTT.

In its sample, this clonotype was seen many times. The DNA of the CDR3 is TGCAGTGCCAACCCGTCCCGGGGGCTCTACGAGCAGTACTTC. Amino acid sequence: CSANPSRGLYEQYF. J is TRBJ2-7 and V is TRBV20-1; D tentatively fits TRBD1 or TRBD2 (6 bases each). Germline CDR1 is DFQATT and CDR2 is SNEGSKA (reference sequence). This CDR3 region has 14 residues. With 6 bases removed from V and 3 bases from J, the gap between germline ends came to 18 bases.

V usage is TRBV5-1 and J usage is TRBJ2-1; a possible D gene is TRBD1 (5 bases). Per the germline V gene, CDR1 is SGHRS and CDR2 is YFSETQ. With 0 bases removed from V and 7 bases from J, the gap between germline ends came to 11 bases. The length of the CDR3 is 14 residues. The CDR3 nucleotides read TGCGCCAGCAGCTTGGTCGCCCGGACAAATGAGCAGTTCTTC. Protein product: CASSLVARTNEQFF. Full variable domain (rest looked up from reference TRBV5-1 and TRBJ2-1): KAGVTQTPRYLIKTRGQQVTLSCSPISGHRSVSWYQQTPGQGLQFLFEYFSETQRNKGNFPGRFSGRQFSNSRSEMNVSTLELGDSALYLCASSLVARTNEQFFGPGTRLTVL.

There are many counts of this clonotype. This chain connects TRBV7-2 to TRBJ2-3, with D possibly matching TRBD2 (6 bases). This CDR3 has 14 residues. V was trimmed by 6 bases and J by 2 bases, leaving 12 bases between them. The germline gives CDR1 SGHTA, CDR2 FQGNSA. CDR3 DNA: TGTGCCAGCAGAAGGGACTCTTACACAGATACGCAGTATTTT. It encodes CASRRDSYTDTQYF. Based on the CDR3 plus reference TRBV7-2 and TRBJ2-3, the full variable domain is GAGVSQSPSNKVTEKGKDVELRCDPISGHTALYWYRQSLGQGLEFLIYFQGNSAPDKSGLPSDRFSAERTGGSVSTLTIQRTQQEDSAVYLCASRRDSYTDTQYFGPGTRLTVL.

This clonotype was found many times. This sequence joins TRBV28 and TRBJ2-5; D gene unclear. The CDR3 has 11 amino acids. V was trimmed by 4 bases and J by 4 bases, leaving 4 bases between them. CDR1 and CDR2 from the germline V gene are MDHEN and SYDVKM. The CDR3 sequence: CASSSGETQYF. CDR3 DNA sequence: TGTGCCAGCAGTTCAGGAGAGACCCAGTACTTC.

Ten or more counts support this clonotype. This chain joins TRBV5-1 and TRBJ2-2; 8 bases line up with TRBD1. Germline V gene lookup returns CDR1 SGHRS and CDR2 YFSETQ. Trimming removed 3 bases from V and 6 bases from J; junction bases left unmatched: 4. The length of the CDR3 is 14 residues. CDR3: CASSSSQGAGELFF. The CDR3 bases are TGCGCCAGCAGCTCCTCACAGGGGGCCGGGGAGCTGTTTTTT.

This sequence joins TRBV12-3 or TRBV12-4 and TRBJ1-1; possibly TRBD1 for D (5 bases). The germline V and J ends were trimmed by 3 bases and 5 bases, with 10 bases remaining between them. There are 13 residues in the CDR3. The chain's CDR3 is CASSLTEGTEAFF. The DNA of the CDR3 is TGTGCCAGCAGTTTGACAGAAGGGACTGAAGCTTTCTTT.

This clonotype was seen at least ten times. The chain has TRBV9 and TRBJ1-6; TRBD1 agrees at 8 bases. Germline lookup yields CDR1 SGDLS and CDR2 YYNGEE. Trimming took 0 bases from V and 9 from J; bases not matched to a gene: 5. The length of the CDR3 is 15 residues. The CDR3 region is CASSVGGTGISPLHF. CDR3 nucleotide sequence: TGTGCCAGCAGCGTAGGTGGGACAGGCATTTCACCCCTCCACTTT.

This clonotype was counted a few times. The chain uses TRBV20-1 and TRBJ2-7; 9 bases map to TRBD2. Germline V gene sequence: CDR1 DFQATT, CDR2 SNEGSKA (reference sequence). The trim removed 3 bases at V and 3 bases at J, leaving 9 bases unmatched. The CDR3 is 15 residues long. The CDR3 is CSARGLAGQFYEQYF. The CDR3 DNA sequence: TGCAGTGCTAGGGGTCTAGCGGGGCAATTCTACGAGCAGTACTTC.

J is TRBJ2-7 and V is TRBV29-1; TRBD1 matches 9 bases. Germline CDR1 SQVTM, CDR2 ANQGSEA. The CDR3 length is 13 residues. Trimming took 6 bases from V and 4 from J; bases not matched to a gene: 7. For the CDR3, the DNA is TGCAGCGTACTAACAGGGGGCGGGTACGAGCAGTACTTC. This codes for CSVLTGGGYEQYF.

This clonotype was seen a few times. J is TRBJ1-1 and V is TRBV29-1; D unclear. Trimming took 0 bases from V and 5 from J, leaving 13 bases between them. This CDR3 is 14 amino acids long. Germline V gene data show CDR1 as SQVTM and CDR2 as ANQGSEA. In DNA, the CDR3 is TGCAGCGTTGAAGATTCCGGGGTTTGGACTGAAGCTTTCTTT. Protein product: CSVEDSGVWTEAFF.

The rearrangement uses TRBV28 and TRBJ2-7, with a weak D call TRBD2 (6 bases). The V gene lost 6 bases and the J gene lost 1 base, with 19 bases spanning the gap. This CDR3 has 16 residues. The V gene's germline CDR1 is MDHEN and CDR2 SYDVKM. The CDR3 spells CASSQLGGAPSYEQYF. In DNA form, the CDR3 reads TGTGCCAGCAGCCAGCTCGGAGGGGCCCCATCCTACGAGCAGTACTTC.

The rearrangement uses TRBV20-1 and TRBJ1-5; D is unresolved. The CDR3 is 16 amino acids. V was pared by 1 base and J by 2 bases, with 15 bases between. The germline gives CDR1 DFQATT, CDR2 SNEGSKA (reference sequence). The CDR3 region has the DNA TGCAGTGCTAGAGGCCTAGGGTGGTCTCGCAATCAGCCCCAGCATTTT. Encoded protein: CSARGLGWSRNQPQHF.

This clonotype was counted many times. The rearrangement links TRBV20-1 to TRBJ2-3, with 8 nucleotides matching TRBD2. Germline values: CDR1 DFQATT, CDR2 SNEGSKA (reference sequence). The CDR3 consists of 17 residues. The ends lost 1 base at V and 2 bases at J; junction bases unmatched: 11. The CDR3 DNA reads as TGCAGTGCTAGAGCCCGGCGGGTAGCGGGATTCACAGATACGCAGTATTTT. This sequence encodes CSARARRVAGFTDTQYF.

This clonotype appeared many times. The rearrangement links TRBV18 to TRBJ1-4; D is ambiguous. In germline, CDR1 is KGHSH, CDR2 LQKENI. CDR3 length equals 12 residues. The V end was cut by 2 bases, the J end by 2 bases, with 0 bases between. In DNA form, the CDR3 reads TGTGCCAGCTCACCAACTAATGAAAAACTGTTTTTT. It yields the protein CASSPTNEKLFF. Using reference TRBV18 and TRBJ1-4 for the parts outside the CDR3, the full variable domain is NAGVMQNPRHLVRRRGQEARLRCSPMKGHSHVYWYRQLPEEGLKFMVYLQKENIIDESGMPKERFSAEFPKEGPSILRIQQVVRGDSAAYFCASSPTNEKLFFGSGTQLSVL.

The chain recombines TRBV7-6 with TRBJ2-7, with unresolved D. CDR3 length: 13 residues. CDR1 is SGHVS, CDR2 FNYEAQ, per germline. Trimming removed 1 base at V and 5 bases at J, with 9 bases between. The CDR3 sequence: CASSLDLRNEQYF. The CDR3 DNA reads as TGTGCCAGCAGCTTAGATCTCAGGAACGAGCAGTACTTC. Full variable domain (outside the CDR3, taken from reference TRBV7-6 and TRBJ2-7): GAGVSQSPRYKVTKRGQDVALRCDPISGHVSLYWYRQALGQGPEFLTYFNYEAQQDKSGLPNDRFSAERPEGSISTLTIQRTEQRDSAMYRCASSLDLRNEQYFGPGTRLTVT.

This chain joins TRBV4-3 and TRBJ2-4; TRBD1 aligns across 8 bases. V trimming: 3 bases; J trimming: 3 bases; junction bases outside the gene matches: 13. Germline values: CDR1 LGHNA, CDR2 YSLEER. This CDR3 region has 18 residues. CDR3 residues: CASSHYRDRLKGKNIQYF. The CDR3, as DNA: TGCGCCAGCAGCCATTACCGGGACAGGCTGAAAGGCAAAAACATTCAGTACTTC.

This clonotype was seen at least ten times. The chain is built from TRBV13 and TRBJ2-5; TRBD2 aligns across 10 bases. CDR3 size: 18 residues. Losses at the gene ends were 5 bases for V and 1 base for J; bases not matched to a gene: 13. Germline CDR1 and CDR2: PRHDT and FYEKMQ (reference sequence). CDR3 protein: CASSLSEREGPLQETQYF. CDR3 bases: TGTGCCAGCAGCCTATCGGAGCGGGAGGGGCCTCTCCAAGAGACCCAGTACTTC. Complete variable domain (other parts from reference TRBV13 and TRBJ2-5): AAGVIQSPRHLIKEKRETATLKCYPIPRHDTVYWYQQGPGQDPQFLISFYEKMQSDKGSIPDRFSAQQFSDYHSELNMSSLELGDSALYFCASSLSEREGPLQETQYFGPGTRLLVL.